The TCR beta chain under discussion was sequenced for a study of blood T cell repertoires in COVID-19. The wider study: Samples taken during acute and convalescent COVID-19 were collected in the United States, Italy and Spain.

Sequencing used immunoSEQ multiplex PCR; TCRdb keeps in-frame clones, though not all of them. The sample shows about 150,000 clones, about 83% of them seen only once. Trimming removed 1 base from V and 9 bases from J, with 13 bases in between. CDR1 is GTSNPN, CDR2 SVGIG, per germline (reference sequence). CDR3 length: 14 amino acids. This clone is a singleton in its sample. The sample consisted of peripheral blood. V is TRBV30 and J is TRBJ1-6; a weak D match, TRBD1 (5 bases). This receptor was taken from a woman aged 55-75 years with COVID-19, enrolled during active disease. CDR3 protein: CAWSALGLGSPLHF. For the CDR3, the DNA is TGTGCCTGGAGTGCCTTGGGGCTGGGTTCACCCCTCCACTTT.